This T cell receptor (beta chain) was sequenced in a study of cytomegalovirus exposure and HLA in healthy donors. Germline CDR1 is MNHNS and CDR2 is SASEGT. With 6 bases clipped from V and 7 bases from J, the junction kept 6 bases outside the gene matches. The CDR3 spans 13 residues. In the PCR, 60 Vbeta and 13 Jbeta primers were used. The protocol was immunoSEQ multiplex PCR, while the TCRdb copy is restricted to in-frame clones and leaves out a portion. The repertoire holds about 95,000 clones, with around 73% as singletons. Sequenced: PBMCs. The chain uses TRBV6-1 and TRBJ1-5; 7 positions agree with TRBD1. This TCR came from a woman aged 35 to 49 in good health and CMV-seropositive. CDR3 DNA sequence: TGTGCCAGCAGAACCGACAGGGACCAGCCCCAGCATTTT. The encoded protein is CASRTDRDQPQHF.